This T cell receptor (beta chain) was captured in a study of CD4+ T cells in melanoma. The study's findings and limits: CD8+ T cell, macrophage and B cell function reportedly correlated with neoantigen-specific CD4+ T cells. Diverse differentiation states were reported for melanoma neoantigen-specific CD4+ T cells.

Concerning this clone: Its target is not known.

Assay: immunoSEQ multiplex PCR; the TCRdb copy retains only in-frame clones and omits some. This table holds around 130,000 clones, 80% to 95% found once. This CDR3 has 15 amino acids. The V gene end was trimmed by 1 base and the J gene end by 5 bases; junction bases not matched to a gene: 6. CDR1 is SGHAT and CDR2 is FQNNGV in the germline V gene. The rearrangement uses TRBV11-2 and TRBJ2-5, with 8 bases that match TRBD2. The clonotype was recovered from a human donor with melanoma. The CDR3 nucleotides are TGTGCCAGCAGCTTAGCGGGGGGGCGTTTGGAGACCCAGTACTTC. Translation gives CASSLAGGRLETQYF.